This section outlines one TCR beta chain sequence together with its context. Its antigen is unidentified. The data stem from a study of human T cells and chemical hapten exposure. Study-wide points: TCRs at a frequency above 1 in 1000 stayed unchanged with DPC sensitization.

MiXCR, run by TCRdb on the RACE reads, gives a single entry per CDR3 protein. Of approximately 86,000 distinct CDR3 sequences listed, about a tenth are singletons. CDR3 length equals 18 residues. V lost 6 bases and J lost 1; bases outside the gene matches: 14. The germline V gene encodes CDR1 LNHDA and CDR2 SQIVND (reference sequence). The time point denotes: patch test 3, about 24 weeks after DPC sensitization. Described treatment: therapeutic diphenylcyclopropenone sensitization with weekly scalp DPC. The input for sequencing was whole blood, taken in connection with sensitization to the hapten diphenylcyclopropenone (DPC). This rearrangement joins TRBV19 to TRBJ1-5, with 8 bases that match TRBD1. The sequence was obtained from a woman aged 25 to 39 with alopecia areata. Some clones in this sample may be carry-over from other donors' samples. CDR3 loop: CASRPRQGISWSNQPQHF. The CDR3 region has the DNA TGTGCCAGTAGACCCCGACAGGGGATCAGTTGGAGCAATCAGCCCCAGCATTTT.